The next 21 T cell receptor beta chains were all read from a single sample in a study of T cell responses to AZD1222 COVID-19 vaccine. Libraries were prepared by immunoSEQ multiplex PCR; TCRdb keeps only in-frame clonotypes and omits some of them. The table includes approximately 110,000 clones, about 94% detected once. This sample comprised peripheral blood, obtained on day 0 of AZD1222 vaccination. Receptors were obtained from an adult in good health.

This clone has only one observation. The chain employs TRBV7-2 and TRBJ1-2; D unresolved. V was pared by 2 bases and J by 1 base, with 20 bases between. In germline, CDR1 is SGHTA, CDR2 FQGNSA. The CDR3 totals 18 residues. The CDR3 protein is CASSLKALGVTVNYGYTF. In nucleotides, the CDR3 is TGTGCCAGCAGCTTAAAAGCCTTGGGTGTAACCGTTAACTATGGCTACACCTTC.

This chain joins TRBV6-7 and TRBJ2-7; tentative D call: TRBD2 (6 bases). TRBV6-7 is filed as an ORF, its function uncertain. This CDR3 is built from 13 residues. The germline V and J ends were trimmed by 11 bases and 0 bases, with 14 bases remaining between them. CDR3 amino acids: CAPGDPFSYEQYF. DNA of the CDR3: TGTGCCCCGGGGGACCCGTTCTCCTACGAGCAGTACTTC.

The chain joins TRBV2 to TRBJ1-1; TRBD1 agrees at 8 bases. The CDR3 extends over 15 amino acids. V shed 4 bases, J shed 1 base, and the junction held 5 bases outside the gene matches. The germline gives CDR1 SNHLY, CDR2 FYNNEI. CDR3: CASSGPGTGNTEAFF. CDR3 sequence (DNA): TGTGCCAGCAGTGGTCCCGGGACAGGGAACACTGAAGCTTTCTTT.

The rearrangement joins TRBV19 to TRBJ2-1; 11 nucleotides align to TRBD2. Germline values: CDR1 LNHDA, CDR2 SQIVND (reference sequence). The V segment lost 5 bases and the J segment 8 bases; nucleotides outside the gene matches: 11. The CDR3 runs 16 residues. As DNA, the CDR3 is TGTGCCAGTAGTGATGTAGCGGGGGGGCACGGCGATGAGCAGTTCTTC. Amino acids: CASSDVAGGHGDEQFF.

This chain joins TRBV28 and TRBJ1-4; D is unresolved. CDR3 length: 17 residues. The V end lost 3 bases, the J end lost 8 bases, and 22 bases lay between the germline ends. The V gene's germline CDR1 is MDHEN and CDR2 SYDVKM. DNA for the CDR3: TGTGCCAGCAGTTTTGGACGGAAACAACGGAAGCAAGAAAAACTGTTTTTT. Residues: CASSFGRKQRKQEKLFF.

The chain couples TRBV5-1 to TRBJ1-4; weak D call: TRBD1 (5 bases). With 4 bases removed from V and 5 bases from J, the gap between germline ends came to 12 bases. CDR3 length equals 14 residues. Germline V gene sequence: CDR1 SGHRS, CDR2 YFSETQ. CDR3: CASSEEWGNEKLFF. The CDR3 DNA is TGCGCCAGCAGCGAGGAGTGGGGGAATGAAAAACTGTTTTTT. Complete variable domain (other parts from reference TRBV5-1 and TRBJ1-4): KAGVTQTPRYLIKTRGQQVTLSCSPISGHRSVSWYQQTPGQGLQFLFEYFSETQRNKGNFPGRFSGRQFSNSRSEMNVSTLELGDSALYLCASSEEWGNEKLFFGSGTQLSVL.

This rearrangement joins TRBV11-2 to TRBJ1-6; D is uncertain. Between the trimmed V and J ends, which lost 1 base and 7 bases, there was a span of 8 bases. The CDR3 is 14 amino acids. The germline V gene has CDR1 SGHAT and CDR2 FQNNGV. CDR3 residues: CASSLVASNSPLHF. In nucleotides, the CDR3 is TGTGCCAGCAGCTTAGTGGCCAGCAATTCACCCCTCCACTTT.

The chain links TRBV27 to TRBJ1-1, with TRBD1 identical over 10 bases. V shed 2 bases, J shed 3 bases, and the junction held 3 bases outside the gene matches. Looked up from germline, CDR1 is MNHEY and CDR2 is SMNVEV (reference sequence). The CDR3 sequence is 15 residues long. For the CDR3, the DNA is TGTGCCAGCAGTTTAACCGGACAGGGGGACACTGAAGCTTTCTTT. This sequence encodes CASSLTGQGDTEAFF.

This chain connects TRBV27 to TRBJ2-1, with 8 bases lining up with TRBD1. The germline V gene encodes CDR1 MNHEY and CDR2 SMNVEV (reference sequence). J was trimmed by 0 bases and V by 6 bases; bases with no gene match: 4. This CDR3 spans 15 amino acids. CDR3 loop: CASRPGGASYNEQFF. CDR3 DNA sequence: TGTGCCAGCAGACCAGGGGGCGCCTCCTACAATGAGCAGTTCTTC.

The CDR3 bases are TGTGCCAGCAGCTTCTGGACAGGGGGATACTACGAGCAGTACTTC. Amino acids: CASSFWTGGYYEQYF. This chain links TRBV7-2 with TRBJ2-7; TRBD1 aligns across 10 bases. V shed 3 bases, J shed 3 bases, and the junction held 5 bases outside the gene matches. Germline CDR1 SGHTA, CDR2 FQGNSA. This CDR3 region has 15 residues.

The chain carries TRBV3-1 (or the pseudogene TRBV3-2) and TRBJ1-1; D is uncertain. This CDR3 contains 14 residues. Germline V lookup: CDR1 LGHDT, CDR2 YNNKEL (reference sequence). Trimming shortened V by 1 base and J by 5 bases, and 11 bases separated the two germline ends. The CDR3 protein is CASSQVGSGTEAFF. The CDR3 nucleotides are TGTGCCAGCAGCCAAGTAGGCAGTGGAACTGAAGCTTTCTTT.

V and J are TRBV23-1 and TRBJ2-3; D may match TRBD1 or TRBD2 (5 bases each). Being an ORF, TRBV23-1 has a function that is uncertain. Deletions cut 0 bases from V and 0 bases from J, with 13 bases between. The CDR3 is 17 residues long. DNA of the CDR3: TGCGCCAGCAGTCAATCGCGACGGGACGCTAGCACAGATACGCAGTATTTT. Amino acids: CASSQSRRDASTDTQYF.

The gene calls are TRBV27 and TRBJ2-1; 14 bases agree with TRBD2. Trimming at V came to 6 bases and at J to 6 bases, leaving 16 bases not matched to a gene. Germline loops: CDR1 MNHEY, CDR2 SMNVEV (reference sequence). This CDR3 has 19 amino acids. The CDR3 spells CASRKRLAGGPAPVNEQFF. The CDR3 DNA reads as TGTGCCAGCAGAAAAAGACTAGCGGGAGGGCCCGCCCCGGTCAATGAGCAGTTCTTC.

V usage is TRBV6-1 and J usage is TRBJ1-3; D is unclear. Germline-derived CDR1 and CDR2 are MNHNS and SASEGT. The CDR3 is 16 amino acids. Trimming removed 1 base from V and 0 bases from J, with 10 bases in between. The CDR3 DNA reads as TGTGCCAGCAGTGAAGAGGCAGCGGGCTCTGGAAACACCATATATTTT. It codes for CASSEEAAGSGNTIYF.

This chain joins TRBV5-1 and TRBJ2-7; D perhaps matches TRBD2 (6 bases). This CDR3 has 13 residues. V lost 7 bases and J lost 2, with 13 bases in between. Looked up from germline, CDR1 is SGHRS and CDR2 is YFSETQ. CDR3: CASSIGRTYEQYF. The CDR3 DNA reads TGCGCCAGCTCCATAGGGAGGACCTACGAGCAGTACTTC.

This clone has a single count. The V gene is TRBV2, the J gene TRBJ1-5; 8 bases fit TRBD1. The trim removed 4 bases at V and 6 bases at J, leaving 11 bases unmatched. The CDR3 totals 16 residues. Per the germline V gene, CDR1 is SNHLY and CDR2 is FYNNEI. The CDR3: CASSGRTGKMGQPQHF. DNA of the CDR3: TGTGCCAGCAGTGGTAGGACAGGGAAAATGGGTCAGCCCCAGCATTTT.

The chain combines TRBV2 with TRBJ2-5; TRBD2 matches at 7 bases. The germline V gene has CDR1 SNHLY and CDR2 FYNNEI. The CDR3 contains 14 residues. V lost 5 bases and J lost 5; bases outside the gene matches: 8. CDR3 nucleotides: TGTGCCAGCAGTCGGTTACGGCGGGGGGAGACCCAGTACTTC. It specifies CASSRLRRGETQYF.

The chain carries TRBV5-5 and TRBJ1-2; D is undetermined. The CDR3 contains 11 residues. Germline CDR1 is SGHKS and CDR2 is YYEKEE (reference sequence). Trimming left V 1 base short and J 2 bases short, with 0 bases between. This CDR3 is CASSLNYGYTF. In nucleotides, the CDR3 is TGTGCCAGCAGCTTGAACTATGGCTACACCTTC.

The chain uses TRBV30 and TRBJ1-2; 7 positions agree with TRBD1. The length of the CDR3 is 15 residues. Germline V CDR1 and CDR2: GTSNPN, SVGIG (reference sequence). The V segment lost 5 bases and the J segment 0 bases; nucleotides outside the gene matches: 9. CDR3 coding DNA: TGTGCCTGGCGGGGGTGGGACAGCGCTAACTATGGCTACACCTTC. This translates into CAWRGWDSANYGYTF.

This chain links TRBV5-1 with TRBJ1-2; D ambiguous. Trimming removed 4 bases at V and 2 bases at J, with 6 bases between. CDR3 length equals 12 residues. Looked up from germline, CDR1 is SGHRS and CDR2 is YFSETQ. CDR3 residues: CASSDGNYGYTF. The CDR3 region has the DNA TGCGCCAGCAGCGACGGGAACTATGGCTACACCTTC.

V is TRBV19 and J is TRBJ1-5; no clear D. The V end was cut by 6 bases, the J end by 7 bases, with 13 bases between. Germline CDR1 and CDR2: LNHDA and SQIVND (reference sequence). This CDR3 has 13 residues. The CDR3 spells CASSLSEEQPQHF. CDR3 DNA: TGTGCCAGTAGCCTCTCGGAAGAGCAGCCCCAGCATTTT.